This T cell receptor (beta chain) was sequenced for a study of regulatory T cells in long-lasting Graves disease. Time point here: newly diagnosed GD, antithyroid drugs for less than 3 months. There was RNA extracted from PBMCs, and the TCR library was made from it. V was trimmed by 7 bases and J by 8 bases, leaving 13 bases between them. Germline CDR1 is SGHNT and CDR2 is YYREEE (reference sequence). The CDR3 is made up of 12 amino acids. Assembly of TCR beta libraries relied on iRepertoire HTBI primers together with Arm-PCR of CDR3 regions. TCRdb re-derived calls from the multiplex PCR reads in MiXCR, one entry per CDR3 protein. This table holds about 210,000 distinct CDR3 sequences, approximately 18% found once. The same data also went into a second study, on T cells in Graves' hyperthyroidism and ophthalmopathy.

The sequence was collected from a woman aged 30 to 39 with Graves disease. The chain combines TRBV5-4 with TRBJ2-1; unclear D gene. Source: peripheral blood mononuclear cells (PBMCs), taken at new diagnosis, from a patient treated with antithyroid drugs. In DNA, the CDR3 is TGTGCCAGCCGCCTCGGGTGGGATGAGCAGTTCTTC. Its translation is CASRLGWDEQFF.